Each of the 26 T cell receptor beta chains below was sequenced from the same sample in a study of post-analysis software for immune sequencing data. General study results and limits: Patients had higher frequencies than controls of roughly 5 TRBV segments, including TRBV5-6, TRBV5-1 and TRBV20-1.

Their antigens are not known. TCR beta cDNA libraries included unique molecular identifiers. Via MiXCR, TCRdb re-called the PCR reads, giving one row per CDR3 protein. The table lists roughly 700,000 distinct CDR3 sequences, about 27% of them singletons. Sequencing was carried out using blood. The receptors were sampled from a girl aged 10 to 17 with multiple sclerosis.

This clonotype was seen more than once but under ten times. The J gene is TRBJ2-7, the V gene TRBV20-1, with TRBD2 matching 12 bases. The CDR3 contains 16 residues. The V segment lost 4 bases and the J segment 0 bases; nucleotides outside the gene matches: 7. The V gene's germline CDR1 is DFQATT and CDR2 SNEGSKA (reference sequence). The CDR3 sequence is CSATPGLAGSSYEQYF. The CDR3 nucleotides read TGCAGTGCTACCCCGGGACTAGCGGGTAGCTCCTACGAGCAGTACTTC.

In this sample, this clonotype turned up a few times. V and J are TRBV2 and TRBJ1-1; D remains unclear. CDR1 is SNHLY, CDR2 FYNNEI, per germline. The V gene lost 10 bases and the J gene lost 0 bases, with 6 bases spanning the gap. The CDR3 consists of 11 residues. CDR3 bases: TGTGCCACTGCTATGAACACTGAAGCTTTCTTT. It codes for CATAMNTEAFF.

In regard to this clonotype: One junction end disagrees with the germline gene, perhaps due to a read error. The chain employs TRBV5-6 and TRBJ2-6; D is possibly TRBD1 or TRBD2 (5 bases each). Per germline, CDR1 SGHDT and CDR2 YYEEEE. CDR3 length equals 14 residues. The CDR3 is CASSLYSGANVRTF. In nucleotides, the CDR3 is TGTGCCAGCAGCTTGTATTCCGGGGCCAACGTCCGGACTTTC.

The rearrangement uses TRBV5-1 and TRBJ2-1, with TRBD2 matching 9 bases. There are 18 residues in the CDR3. Germline CDR1 SGHRS, CDR2 YFSETQ. Unmatched junction bases numbered 7, after V lost 0 bases and J lost 0 bases. This CDR3 is CASSLADNSGGSYNEQFF. The DNA of the CDR3 is TGCGCCAGCAGCTTGGCCGATAATAGCGGGGGCTCCTACAATGAGCAGTTCTTC.

V gene TRBV20-1 combines with J gene TRBJ2-3, with a weak D call TRBD2 (6 bases). CDR3 size: 12 residues. Germline V gene sequence: CDR1 DFQATT, CDR2 SNEGSKA (reference sequence). V was shortened by 4 bases and J by 4 bases, with 9 bases between the two germline ends. CDR3 DNA sequence: TGCAGTGCTACGTGGGAGGCAGATACGCAGTATTTT. It translates to CSATWEADTQYF.

CDR3 nucleotide sequence: TGTGCCAGCAGTTTAAGCGGGGAGAACACTGAAGCTTTCTTT. Translation: CASSLSGENTEAFF. The gene calls are TRBV12-3 or TRBV12-4 and TRBJ1-1; D is undetermined. V dropped 2 bases and J dropped 1 base, with 8 bases sitting between them. The CDR3 covers 14 residues.

This chain connects TRBV28 to TRBJ2-3, with a possible D match to TRBD2 (6 bases). This CDR3 is built from 17 residues. Germline V gene sequence: CDR1 MDHEN, CDR2 SYDVKM. V shed 5 bases and J shed 9 bases, with 27 bases lying between them. DNA of the CDR3: TGTGCCAGCAGTCCCCTGGGGACCACGGGACTCCGGAGGACGCAGTATTTT. Protein: CASSPLGTTGLRRTQYF.

Only a few counts were recorded for this clonotype. The CDR3 protein is CASSEAVQGARYEQYF. CDR3 coding DNA: TGTGCCAGCAGTGAAGCGGTCCAGGGGGCTCGTTACGAGCAGTACTTC. The chain uses TRBV6-1 and TRBJ2-7; 8 bases align to TRBD1. CDR3 length: 16 amino acids. Germline trimming cut 0 bases from V and 4 bases from J; bases unmatched to any gene: 8. In germline, CDR1 is MNHNS, CDR2 SASEGT.

The chain links TRBV21-1 to TRBJ1-2; the table's D call of TRBD1 was not tested on the DNA. TRBV21-1 is shown as a pseudogene. The CDR3 is made up of 19 amino acids. CDR3 nucleotide sequence: TGTGCCAGCAGCAGAAAGGTTGGGACAGGGAAAGAGGTTATGGGTGGCTACACCTTC. It is translated as CASSRKVGTGKEVMGGYTF.

This chain links TRBV12-3 or TRBV12-4 with TRBJ2-5; D may match TRBD1 or TRBD2 (5 bases each). The CDR3 length is 14 residues. Trimming took off 4 bases at V and 1 base at J, with 10 bases between the two ends. The CDR3 nucleotides are TGTGCCAGCAGTTATGGGACGGTCCAAGAGACCCAGTACTTC. Amino acid sequence: CASSYGTVQETQYF.

The V and J genes are TRBV20-1 and TRBJ1-1, with 8 bases identical to TRBD1. V lost 5 bases to trimming and J lost 1 base; unmatched junction nucleotides: 6. The CDR3 is made up of 14 amino acids. CDR1 is DFQATT, CDR2 SNEGSKA, per germline (reference sequence). CDR3 DNA: TGCAGTGCTCAGGCCGGGACAGGGAACACTGAAGCTTTCTTT. The encoded protein is CSAQAGTGNTEAFF.

The rearrangement uses TRBV6-5 and TRBJ2-2; no definite D call. In germline, CDR1 is MNHEY, CDR2 SVGAGI. The length of the CDR3 is 15 residues. V lost 0 bases and J lost 1, with 6 bases in between. The CDR3 here is CASSYSTENTGELFF. In DNA, the CDR3 is TGTGCCAGCAGTTACTCCACAGAGAACACCGGGGAGCTGTTTTTT.

This clonotype was counted between two and nine times. The V call is TRBV6-5, the J call TRBJ1-1; perhaps TRBD1 as D (6 bases). The V end was cut by 2 bases, the J end by 10 bases, with 14 bases between. CDR1 is MNHEY and CDR2 is SVGAGI in the germline V gene. The CDR3 contains 13 residues. The CDR3 nucleotides are TGTGCCAGCAGTTACGGGGCCAGGGGCCCAGCTTTCTTT. Translating it yields CASSYGARGPAFF.

The chain joins TRBV12-5 to TRBJ2-1; D remains ambiguous. This CDR3 has 14 residues. Trimming removed 1 base at V and 3 bases at J, with 7 bases between. Germline CDR1 is LGHNT and CDR2 is FRNRAP. As DNA, the CDR3 is TGTGCTAGTGGTTTGGGCAGAAACTACAATGAGCAGTTCTTC. This translates into CASGLGRNYNEQFF. Variable domain in full (rest from reference TRBV12-5 and TRBJ2-1): DARVTQTPRHKVTEMGQEVTMRCQPILGHNTVFWYRQTMMQGLELLAYFRNRAPLDDSGMPKDRFSAEMPDATLATLKIQPSEPRDSAVYFCASGLGRNYNEQFFGPGTRLTVL.

This sequence joins TRBV20-1 and TRBJ2-7, with 7 bases aligning to TRBD2. The CDR3 is 14 residues long. The germline gives CDR1 DFQATT, CDR2 SNEGSKA (reference sequence). V trimming: 5 bases; J trimming: 1 base; junction bases outside the gene matches: 8. CDR3 nucleotides: TGCAGTGCTCGACCAAATAGCGGGTCCTACGAGCAGTACTTC. Translation gives CSARPNSGSYEQYF.

The CDR3 loop is CATTRTGGVVANVLTF. The DNA for the CDR3 is TGTGCCACCACCAGGACAGGGGGCGTGGTGGCCAACGTCCTGACTTTC. The chain is built from TRBV15 and TRBJ2-6, with 11 bases aligning to TRBD1. Germline values: CDR1 LNHNV, CDR2 YYDKDF (reference sequence). The junction had 8 bases not matched to a gene; V was cut back by 7 bases and J by 6 bases. The CDR3 sequence is 16 residues long.

The chain joins TRBV2 to TRBJ2-5; 7 positions match TRBD2. V dropped 4 bases and J dropped 5; count of bases not matched to a gene: 13. The germline V gene has CDR1 SNHLY and CDR2 FYNNEI. The CDR3 spans 16 residues. Here the CDR3 DNA reads TGTGCCAGCAGTGGCTTAGTGGACTGGGAGGGGGAGACCCAGTACTTC. Translated: CASSGLVDWEGETQYF.

This chain links TRBV29-1 with TRBJ2-1; the D gene is possibly TRBD2 (5 bases). This CDR3 region has 12 residues. Germline-derived CDR1 and CDR2 are SQVTM and ANQGSEA. Trimming removed 3 bases at V and 6 bases at J, with 9 bases between. The DNA for the CDR3 is TGCAGCGTTGATCAGCGGCTCAATGAGCAGTTCTTC. The encoded protein is CSVDQRLNEQFF.

A few counts support this clonotype. This chain uses TRBV20-1 with TRBJ1-2, with TRBD1 matching 9 bases. The CDR3 extends over 14 amino acids. V shed 1 base, J shed 3 bases, and the junction held 3 bases outside the gene matches. The V gene's germline CDR1 is DFQATT and CDR2 SNEGSKA (reference sequence). This CDR3 is CSARGGDRDYGYTF. CDR3 DNA: TGCAGTGCTAGAGGGGGGGACAGGGACTATGGCTACACCTTC.

Notes on this clonotype: This may be a read error, as it is one base from a much larger clone. In DNA form, the CDR3 reads TGTGCCAGCAGTACCGGGACAGTTATGGCCAAAAACATTCAGTACTTC. Protein: CASSTGTVMAKNIQYF. This chain uses TRBV28 with TRBJ2-4; 7 nucleotides agree with TRBD1. From germline, CDR1 is MDHEN and CDR2 SYDVKM. J was trimmed by 1 base and V by 5 bases; bases with no gene match: 8. The CDR3 is 16 amino acids.

In DNA, the CDR3 is TGTGCCAGCAGCTTAGCTGGTGACAGGGAGACCCAGTACTTC. This encodes CASSLAGDRETQYF. This sequence joins TRBV7-2 and TRBJ2-5, with D maybe TRBD1 (6 bases). Germline V CDR1 and CDR2: SGHTA, FQGNSA. Trimming cost V 0 bases and J 5 bases, with 10 bases left between them. The CDR3 length is 14 residues.

The V call is TRBV20-1, the J call TRBJ2-2; 11 bases are shared with TRBD1. This CDR3 comprises 19 residues. The ends lost 4 bases at V and 0 bases at J; junction bases unmatched: 13. Germline CDR1 reads DFQATT; CDR2 reads SNEGSKA (reference sequence). The CDR3 loop is CSANRDRGSFRTNTGELFF. DNA for the CDR3: TGCAGTGCTAACCGGGACAGGGGGTCCTTCCGTACGAACACCGGGGAGCTGTTTTTT.

The rearrangement joins TRBV27 to TRBJ2-3; a possible D gene is TRBD1 (5 bases). The germline gives CDR1 MNHEY, CDR2 SMNVEV (reference sequence). There are 15 residues in the CDR3. Trimming removed 3 bases from V and 3 bases from J, with 13 bases in between. In DNA form, the CDR3 reads TGTGCCAGCAGTTTGTCAGGGCCTAGGACAGATACGCAGTATTTT. Its protein is CASSLSGPRTDTQYF.

Note on this clonotype: One end of the junction fails to match germline, which may point to a read error. The chain is built from TRBV7-9 and TRBJ1-1, with D maybe TRBD1 (5 bases). In germline, CDR1 is SEHNR, CDR2 FQNEAQ (reference sequence). This CDR3 is 14 amino acids long. CDR3 coding DNA: TGTGCTAGCAGCTTAAAGGGGCCTGACACTGAAGCTTTCTTT. Its translation: CASSLKGPDTEAFF.

This rearrangement joins TRBV12-3 or TRBV12-4 to TRBJ1-1; D is unclear. This CDR3 spans 12 amino acids. With 6 bases removed from V and 7 bases from J, the gap between germline ends came to 12 bases. The CDR3 here is CASRILGLEAFF. The CDR3, as DNA: TGTGCCAGCAGGATTCTGGGCCTTGAAGCTTTCTTT.

The chain carries TRBV12-3 or TRBV12-4 and TRBJ1-1, with no clear D. The V and J ends lost 6 bases and 5 bases respectively, with 13 bases between them. This CDR3 is 13 amino acids long. The CDR3 sequence: CASSPQRVTEAFF. Written as DNA, the CDR3 is TGTGCCAGCAGCCCCCAAAGGGTAACTGAAGCTTTCTTT.